The clone carrying this TCR beta chain was recorded many times. Its target is unknown. The data stem from a study of T cells in Graves' hyperthyroidism and ophthalmopathy. Over 18 months, lack of ophthalmopathy progression marked Graves' hyperthyroidism as stable. Fresh peripheral blood, 7.5 to 10 ml, was the source of the PBMCs. TCR beta CDR3 region amplification was performed from RNA transcripts. First-round RT-PCR with HTBI primers amplified the TCR CDR3 region. TCRdb passed the multiplex PCR reads through MiXCR, listing each CDR3 protein once. Counted here are some 690,000 distinct CDR3 sequences, 17% occurring once; the ten biggest clones make up 15% to 18%. Study-wide results and limits: A model of 13 V-J pairs discriminated ophthalmopathy from stable hyperthyroidism.

V lost 5 bases and J lost 1, with 18 bases in between. Germline V gene data show CDR1 as MDHEN and CDR2 as SYDVKM. This CDR3 contains 16 residues. The sequence was obtained from a man aged 50 to 59 with Graves' hyperthyroidism. The chain recombines TRBV28 with TRBJ2-7; D may be TRBD1 or TRBD2 (5 bases each). The sequenced sample consisted of blood. Here the CDR3 DNA reads TGTGCCAGCAGTCCGTCTCCGGGACCTGGGTCCTACGAGCAGTACTTC. Its translation is CASSPSPGPGSYEQYF.